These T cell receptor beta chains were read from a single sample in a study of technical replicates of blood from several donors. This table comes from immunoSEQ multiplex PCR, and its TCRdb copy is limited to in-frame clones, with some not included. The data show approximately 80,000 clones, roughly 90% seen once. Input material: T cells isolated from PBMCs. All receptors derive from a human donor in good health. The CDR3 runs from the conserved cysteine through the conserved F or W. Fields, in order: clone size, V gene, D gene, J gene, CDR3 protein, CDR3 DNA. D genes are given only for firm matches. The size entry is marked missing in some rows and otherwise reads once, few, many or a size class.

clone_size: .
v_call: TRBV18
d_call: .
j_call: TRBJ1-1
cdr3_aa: CASSPRQNTEAFF
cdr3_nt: TGTGCCAGCTCACCCCGACAGAACACTGAAGCTTTCTTT

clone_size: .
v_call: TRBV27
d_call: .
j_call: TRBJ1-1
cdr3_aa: CASRFGGTEAFF
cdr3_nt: TGTGCCAGCAGATTCGGGGGCACTGAAGCTTTCTTT

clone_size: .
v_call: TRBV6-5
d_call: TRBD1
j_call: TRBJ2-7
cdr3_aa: CAIRSLGTGGLEQYF
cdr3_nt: TGTGCCATTAGGTCCCTCGGGACAGGGGGCCTCGAGCAGTACTTC

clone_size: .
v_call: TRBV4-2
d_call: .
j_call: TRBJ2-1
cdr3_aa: CASSQDLYNEQFF
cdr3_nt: TGTGCCAGCAGCCAAGACTTGTACAATGAGCAGTTCTTC

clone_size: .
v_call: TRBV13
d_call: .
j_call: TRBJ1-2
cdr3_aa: CASSPRGGRYGYTF
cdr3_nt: TGTGCCAGCAGCCCGCGGGGGGGACGTTATGGCTACACCTTC

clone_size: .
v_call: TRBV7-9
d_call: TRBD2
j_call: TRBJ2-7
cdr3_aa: CASSLELAGESDEQYF
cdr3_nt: TGTGCCAGCAGCTTAGAACTAGCGGGAGAGTCGGACGAGCAGTACTTC

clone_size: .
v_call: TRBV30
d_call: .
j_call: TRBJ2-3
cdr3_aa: CAWSVGGSTDTQYF
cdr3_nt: TGTGCCTGGAGTGTAGGCGGTAGCACAGATACGCAGTATTTT

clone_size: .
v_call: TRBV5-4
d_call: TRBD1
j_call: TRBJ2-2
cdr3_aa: CASSFQGAWTGELFF
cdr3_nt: TGTGCCAGCAGCTTCCAGGGGGCTTGGACCGGGGAGCTGTTTTTT

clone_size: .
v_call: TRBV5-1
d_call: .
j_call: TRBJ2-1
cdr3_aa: CASSRDNYYNEQFF
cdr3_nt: TGCGCCAGCAGCCGGGACAACTACTACAATGAGCAGTTCTTC

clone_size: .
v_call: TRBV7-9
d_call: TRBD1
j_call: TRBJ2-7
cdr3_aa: CASSFLTGGYEQYF
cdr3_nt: TGTGCCAGCAGCTTTCTTACAGGGGGCTACGAGCAGTACTTC

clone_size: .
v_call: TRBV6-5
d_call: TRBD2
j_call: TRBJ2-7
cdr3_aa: CASSYGGGKSGQYF
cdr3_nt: TGTGCCAGCAGTTACGGCGGGGGGAAGTCGGGACAGTACTTC

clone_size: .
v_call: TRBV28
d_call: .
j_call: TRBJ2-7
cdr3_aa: CASALGGAYEQYF
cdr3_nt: TGTGCCAGCGCCCTCGGAGGTGCCTACGAGCAGTACTTC

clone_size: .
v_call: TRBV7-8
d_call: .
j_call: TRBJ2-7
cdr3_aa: CASSSSYDEQYF
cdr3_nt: TGTGCCAGCAGCTCTAGTTATGACGAGCAGTACTTC

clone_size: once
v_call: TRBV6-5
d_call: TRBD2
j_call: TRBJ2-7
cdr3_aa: CASGRTSGSYEQYF
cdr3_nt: TGTGCCAGCGGCAGGACTAGCGGGAGCTACGAGCAGTACTTC

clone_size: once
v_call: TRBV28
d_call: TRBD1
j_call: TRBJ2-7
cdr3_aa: CASSLPTAGGKQYF
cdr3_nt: TGTGCCAGCAGTTTACCCACCGCAGGGGGCAAGCAGTACTTC

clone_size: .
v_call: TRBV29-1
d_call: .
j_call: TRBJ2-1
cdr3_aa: CSVVRTDYNEQFF
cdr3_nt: TGCAGCGTGGTTCGGACTGACTACAATGAGCAGTTCTTC

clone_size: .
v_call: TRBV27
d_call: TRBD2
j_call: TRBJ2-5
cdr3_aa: CASSYSGGEQETQYF
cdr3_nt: TGTGCCAGCAGTTACAGCGGGGGTGAACAAGAGACCCAGTACTTC

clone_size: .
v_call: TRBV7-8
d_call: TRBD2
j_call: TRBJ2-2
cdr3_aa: CASSFRVAGGTGELFF
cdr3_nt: TGTGCCAGCAGCTTTAGGGTAGCGGGAGGGACCGGGGAGCTGTTTTTT

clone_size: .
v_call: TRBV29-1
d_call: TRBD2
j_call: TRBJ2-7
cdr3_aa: CSVGGGSYEQYF
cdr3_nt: TGCAGCGTTGGGGGCGGGAGCTACGAGCAGTACTTC

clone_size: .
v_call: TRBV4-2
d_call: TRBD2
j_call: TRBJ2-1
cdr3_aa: CASSPYGASGGLDFDEQFF
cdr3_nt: TGTGCCAGCAGCCCCTACGGGGCTAGCGGGGGGCTGGATTTCGATGAGCAGTTCTTC

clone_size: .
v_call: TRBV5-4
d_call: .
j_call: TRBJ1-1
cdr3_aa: CASSSRVEAFF
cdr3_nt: TGTGCCAGCAGCTCGAGGGTTGAAGCTTTCTTT

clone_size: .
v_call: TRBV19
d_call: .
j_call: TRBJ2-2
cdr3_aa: CASSMQAGELFF
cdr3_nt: TGTGCCAGTAGTATGCAGGCCGGGGAGCTGTTTTTT

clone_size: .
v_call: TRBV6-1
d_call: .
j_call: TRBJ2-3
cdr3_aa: CASSGTDPPDTQYF
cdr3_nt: TGTGCCAGCAGTGGGACAGATCCCCCAGATACGCAGTATTTT